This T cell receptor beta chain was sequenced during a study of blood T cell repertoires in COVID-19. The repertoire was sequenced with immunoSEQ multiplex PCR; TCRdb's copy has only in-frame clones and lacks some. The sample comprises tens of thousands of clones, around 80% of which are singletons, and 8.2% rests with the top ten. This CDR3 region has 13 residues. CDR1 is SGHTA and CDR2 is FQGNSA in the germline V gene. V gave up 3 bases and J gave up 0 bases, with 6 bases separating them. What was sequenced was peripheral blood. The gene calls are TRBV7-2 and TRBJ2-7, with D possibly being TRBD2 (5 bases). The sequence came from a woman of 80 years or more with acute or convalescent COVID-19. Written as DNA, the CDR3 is TGTGCCAGCAGCTTCGGAGGCTCCTACGAGCAGTACTTC. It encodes CASSFGGSYEQYF. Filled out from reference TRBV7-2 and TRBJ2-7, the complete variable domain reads GAGVSQSPSNKVTEKGKDVELRCDPISGHTALYWYRQSLGQGLEFLIYFQGNSAPDKSGLPSDRFSAERTGGSVSTLTIQRTQQEDSAVYLCASSFGGSYEQYFGPGTRLTVT.